One sample yielded the 13 T cell receptor beta chains listed below, sequenced in a study of blood T cell repertoires in COVID-19. Generated by immunoSEQ multiplex PCR, the TCRdb table keeps only in-frame clones and is missing some. This sample has about 80,000 clones; 75% to 95% occur once, and the top ten carry roughly 2%. The specimen sequenced was peripheral blood. The receptors were gathered from a woman in her forties or fifties in a cohort sampled during active COVID-19.

This clone appeared once. The J gene is TRBJ2-3, the V gene TRBV5-1, with TRBD1 identical over 8 bases. J was trimmed by 2 bases and V by 3 bases; bases with no gene match: 5. This CDR3 has 15 residues. Germline V lookup: CDR1 SGHRS, CDR2 YFSETQ. The CDR3 region has the DNA TGCGCCAGCAGCTCCGGACAGGGTATCACAGATACGCAGTATTTT. It yields the protein CASSSGQGITDTQYF.

V and J are TRBV10-3 and TRBJ1-6; maybe TRBD1 (5 bases). The CDR3 covers 14 residues. Germline lookup yields CDR1 ENHRY and CDR2 SYGVKD. V lost 2 bases, J lost 7 bases, and 9 bases lay in between. CDR3 sequence reads: CAISEAPGNSPLHF. In nucleotides, the CDR3 is TGTGCCATCAGTGAGGCCCCAGGGAATTCACCCCTCCACTTT.

The chain combines TRBV24-1 with TRBJ2-1; TRBD1 aligns across 8 bases. The CDR3 is 11 amino acids. Germline values: CDR1 KGHDR, CDR2 SFDVKD. The V gene end was trimmed by 9 bases and the J gene end by 8 bases; junction bases not matched to a gene: 2. The chain's CDR3 is CATADRDEQFF. The CDR3 DNA is TGTGCCACCGCGGACAGGGATGAGCAGTTCTTC.

V gene TRBV3-1 (or the pseudogene TRBV3-2) combines with J gene TRBJ2-3, with D maybe TRBD2 (7 bases). The germline CDR1 and CDR2 sequences are LGHDT and YNNKEL (reference sequence). CDR3 length: 12 amino acids. V lost 4 bases and J 8 bases, leaving 10 bases between the germline ends. CDR3 protein: CASSRGGGTQYF. The CDR3 DNA follows: TGTGCCAGCAGCCGGGGGGGCGGTACGCAGTATTTT.

The gene calls are TRBV4-1 and TRBJ2-7, with D maybe TRBD2 (6 bases). Trimming took off 0 bases at V and 2 bases at J, with 11 bases between the two ends. This CDR3 is built from 15 residues. Germline V gene data show CDR1 as MGHRA and CDR2 as YSYEKL. The CDR3 sequence: CASSQDSSGAYEQYF. The CDR3 DNA reads TGCGCCAGCAGCCAAGATTCCTCGGGGGCCTACGAGCAGTACTTC.

The chain joins TRBV6-5 to TRBJ2-5; 7 positions agree with TRBD1. Germline CDR1 MNHEY, CDR2 SVGAGI. CDR3 length equals 14 residues. Trimming cost V 8 bases and J 5 bases; bases outside gene matches: 11. The CDR3 DNA follows: TGTGCCAGCGGTCGAACAGGGGTGACGGAGACCCAGTACTTC. Its protein product is CASGRTGVTETQYF.

The V call is TRBV2, the J call TRBJ2-1; 12 bases line up with TRBD1. The CDR3 is made up of 15 amino acids. J gave up 9 bases and V 6 bases, and 9 bases lay outside the gene matches. Germline V CDR1 and CDR2: SNHLY, FYNNEI. CDR3 region: CASRTGTGGHGEQFF. In DNA, the CDR3 is TGTGCCAGCAGAACCGGGACAGGGGGCCATGGTGAGCAGTTCTTC.

V gene TRBV6-5 combines with J gene TRBJ2-5; a possible D gene is TRBD2 (7 bases). The CDR3 is 15 residues long. V was trimmed by 2 bases and J by 2 bases, leaving 12 bases between them. CDR1 is MNHEY and CDR2 is SVGAGI in the germline V gene. CDR3 coding DNA: TGTGCCAGCAGTTACCGGGCGGGGGCACAAGAGACCCAGTACTTC. This sequence encodes CASSYRAGAQETQYF.

The chain couples TRBV5-1 to TRBJ1-2, with TRBD1 identical over 10 bases. The ends lost 3 bases at V and 2 bases at J; junction bases unmatched: 7. The CDR3 covers 16 residues. In germline, CDR1 is SGHRS, CDR2 YFSETQ. CDR3 loop: CASSSRTGGSNYGYTF. The CDR3 DNA reads TGCGCCAGCAGCTCGCGGACAGGGGGATCAAACTATGGCTACACCTTC.

The chain links TRBV27 to TRBJ1-1; D perhaps matches TRBD1 (5 bases). Trimming stripped 2 bases from V and 3 bases from J, with 10 bases between. Germline V gene data show CDR1 as MNHEY and CDR2 as SMNVEV (reference sequence). This CDR3 spans 14 amino acids. The CDR3 region is CASSLVGGYTEAFF. The CDR3 nucleotides are TGTGCCAGCAGTTTAGTGGGGGGGTACACTGAAGCTTTCTTT.

This rearrangement joins TRBV29-1 to TRBJ1-5; 9 positions match TRBD1. The CDR3 is 16 residues long. V trimming: 4 bases; J trimming: 1 base; junction bases outside the gene matches: 8. Germline assignment: CDR1 SQVTM and CDR2 ANQGSEA. CDR3 DNA sequence: TGCAGCGTTGCCACCGGGACAGGGAACAGCAATCAGCCCCAGCATTTT. Its protein is CSVATGTGNSNQPQHF.

This clone turned up a few times. The chain links TRBV30 to TRBJ1-6, with 10 bases identical to TRBD1. Trimming removed 6 bases from V and 7 bases from J; junction bases left unmatched: 3. CDR1 GTSNPN and CDR2 SVGIG come from the germline V gene (reference sequence). The CDR3 is made up of 13 amino acids. The CDR3 nucleotides read TGTGCCTGTGACAGGGGGCTGAATTCACCCCTCCACTTT. It codes for CACDRGLNSPLHF.

This rearrangement joins TRBV3-1 (or the pseudogene TRBV3-2) to TRBJ2-1, with TRBD2 identical over 14 bases. Germline trimming cut 0 bases from V and 4 bases from J; bases unmatched to any gene: 11. The germline V gene encodes CDR1 LGHDT and CDR2 YNNKEL (reference sequence). The CDR3 extends over 20 amino acids. For the CDR3, the DNA is TGTGCCAGCAGCCAAGAGGAATGGACTAGCGGGGGGACCTATTACAATGAGCAGTTCTTC. This sequence encodes CASSQEEWTSGGTYYNEQFF.